This TCR beta chain was recovered during a study of T cell responses to AZD1222 COVID-19 vaccine. Sequencing used immunoSEQ multiplex PCR; TCRdb keeps in-frame clones, though not all of them. The sample comprises roughly 150,000 clones, 88% of which are singletons, and around 2.2% rests with the top ten. The study's findings and limits: There were mostly white British donors and more females than males, and clonal diversity was possibly underestimated. Researchers report vaccine-associated CD4 TCRs spanning spike, with dominance at 160-218 and 743-854. Spike-specific TCR breadth and depth went up after people got two AZD1222 doses.

Germline CDR1 SGDLS, CDR2 YYNGEE. The CDR3 has 17 residues. V shed 3 bases, J shed 1 base, and the junction held 8 bases outside the gene matches. A note on this clone: Its target is unknown.

The rearrangement uses TRBV9 and TRBJ2-5; 11 nucleotides line up with TRBD2. The material sequenced was peripheral blood, taken on day 0 of AZD1222 vaccination. The sequence was collected from an adult in good health. The CDR3 is CASSASTGTSGQETQYF. CDR3 nucleotide sequence: TGTGCCAGCAGCGCCTCCACCGGGACTAGCGGCCAAGAGACCCAGTACTTC.